One sample yielded the 15 T cell receptor beta chains listed below, sequenced in a study of T cells in Graves' hyperthyroidism and ophthalmopathy (dated by TCRdb to about 2019). Receptor amplification or capture employed multiplex PCR. The instrument given in TCRdb is Illumina HiSeq 2000. Amplification of TCR beta CDR3 regions was carried out from RNA transcripts. For the first round of RT-PCR on the TCR CDR3, the HTBI primer set was used together with the Qiagen OneStep RT-PCR kit. TCRdb trimmed the raw reads at Q25, called clones with MiXCR and kept productive beta chains. Rows merge per CDR3 protein into single entries with the most common DNA and genes. Recorded for this sample are a few hundred thousand distinct CDR3 sequences; approximately 14% of them occurred a single time. About 4.9% of the sample lies in the top ten. Specimen: blood. These receptors were taken from a woman between 18 and 29 years old with Graves' hyperthyroidism.

This clonotype was seen many times. The rearrangement joins TRBV29-1 to TRBJ2-7; TRBD2 matches at 11 bases. CDR1 is SQVTM, CDR2 ANQGSEA, per germline. V shed 6 bases, J shed 5 bases, and the junction held 15 bases outside the gene matches. There are 16 residues in the CDR3. The CDR3 spells CSVDGTSGIPGDEQYF. Written as DNA, the CDR3 is TGCAGCGTCGACGGGACTAGCGGCATTCCGGGTGACGAGCAGTACTTC.

The table lists this clonotype with many counts. The chain couples TRBV7-9 to TRBJ2-5, with D unclear. The V end was cut by 7 bases, the J end by 5 bases, with 14 bases between. The V gene's germline CDR1 is SEHNR and CDR2 FQNEAQ (reference sequence). The length of the CDR3 is 13 residues. CDR3 loop: CASIKLLGETQYF. In DNA, the CDR3 is TGTGCCAGCATCAAACTCCTCGGGGAGACCCAGTACTTC.

This clonotype occurred many times. The chain recombines TRBV7-2 with TRBJ2-1; D gene uncertain. Germline CDR1 and CDR2: SGHTA and FQGNSA. There are 14 residues in the CDR3. The ends were cut back, 6 bases at V and 7 bases at J, with 16 bases in the middle. Written as DNA, the CDR3 is TGTGCCAGCAGGGGGTCGGCGGCACTGAATGAGCAGTTCTTC. Translating it yields CASRGSAALNEQFF.

This clonotype was recorded many times. This chain joins TRBV28 and TRBJ2-7; a possible D gene is TRBD1 (6 bases). The CDR3 extends over 12 amino acids. CDR1 MDHEN and CDR2 SYDVKM come from the germline V gene. The V end was cut by 6 bases, the J end by 3 bases, with 9 bases between. As DNA, the CDR3 is TGTGCCAGCAGACAGGGAAGCTACGAGCAGTACTTC. This encodes CASRQGSYEQYF.

The rearrangement uses TRBV6-2 or TRBV6-3 and TRBJ1-5; D unresolved. This CDR3 is 13 amino acids long. The germline V and J ends were trimmed by 2 bases and 6 bases, with 8 bases remaining between them. Germline V CDR1 and CDR2: MNHEY, SVGEGT. This CDR3 reads CASSYESGQPQHF. For the CDR3, the DNA is TGTGCCAGCAGTTACGAAAGTGGTCAGCCCCAGCATTTT.

CDR3 loop: CASSRGPGSGPDAEAFF. CDR3 sequence (DNA): TGTGCCAGCAGCCGCGGTCCGGGGTCCGGCCCAGACGCTGAAGCTTTCTTT. This chain joins TRBV7-3 and TRBJ1-1, with D hard to call. The germline CDR1 and CDR2 sequences are SGHTA and FQGTGA. The germline V and J ends were trimmed by 5 bases and 6 bases, with 25 bases remaining between them. CDR3 length: 17 amino acids.

This chain's CDR3 is CASSLRPNAENIQYF. The CDR3 nucleotides read TGTGCCAGCAGTTTAAGACCCAATGCGGAAAACATTCAGTACTTC. The gene calls are TRBV28 and TRBJ2-4; D not resolved. Germline CDR1 reads MDHEN; CDR2 reads SYDVKM. The V gene lost 2 bases and the J gene lost 5 bases, with 13 bases spanning the gap. The CDR3 contains 15 residues.

This clonotype was seen a few times. This chain links TRBV11-2 with TRBJ2-7; no clear D gene. V was shortened by 2 bases and J by 5 bases, with 7 bases between the two germline ends. Germline V gene lookup returns CDR1 SGHAT and CDR2 FQNNGV. The CDR3 extends over 12 amino acids. In nucleotides, the CDR3 is TGTGCCAGCAGCTTATCCGAGAACGAGCAGTACTTC. It codes for CASSLSENEQYF.

The J gene is TRBJ2-6, the V gene TRBV9; 10 positions agree with TRBD1. The V segment lost 4 bases and the J segment 0 bases; nucleotides outside the gene matches: 7. The CDR3 loop spans 18 amino acids. Germline V gives CDR1 SGDLS, CDR2 YYNGEE. In DNA form, the CDR3 reads TGTGCCAGCAGCTCGGGACAGGGGTCTCCCTCTGGGGCCAACGTCCTGACTTTC. It yields the protein CASSSGQGSPSGANVLTF. Filled out from reference TRBV9 and TRBJ2-6, the complete variable domain reads DSGVTQTPKHLITATGQRVTLRCSPRSGDLSVYWYQQSLDQGLQFLIQYYNGEERAKGNILERFSAQQFPDLHSELNLSSLELGDSALYFCASSSGQGSPSGANVLTFGAGSRLTVL.

Details on this clonotype: This could be a read error, since a much larger clone is one nucleotide away. V is TRBV12-5 and J is TRBJ1-1; unclear D gene. This CDR3 has 13 amino acids. CDR1 and CDR2 (germline): LGHNT, FRNRAP. CDR3 DNA sequence: TGTGCTAGTGGTTTGACCCTTAACACTGAAGCTCTCTTT. It specifies CASGLTLNTEALF.

This clonotype was seen many times. The chain combines TRBV6-1 with TRBJ2-5; possibly TRBD1 for D (8 bases). The CDR3 covers 14 residues. Germline values: CDR1 MNHNS, CDR2 SASEGT. The germline V and J ends were trimmed by 9 bases and 7 bases, with 21 bases remaining between them. The CDR3 DNA sequence: TGTGCCAGTCAGAACAGGGGGGGCTCTGGGACCCAGTACTTC. Residues: CASQNRGGSGTQYF.

This clonotype has more than one count but fewer than ten. The chain is built from TRBV15 and TRBJ1-3; D ambiguous. CDR1 LNHNV and CDR2 YYDKDF come from the germline V gene (reference sequence). The CDR3 is 15 residues long. With 0 bases removed from V and 7 bases from J, the gap between germline ends came to 13 bases. The CDR3 nucleotides are TGTGCCACCAGCAGAGATAGGCAGGAGGTTAACACCATATATTTT. This encodes CATSRDRQEVNTIYF.

The sample holds many counts of this clonotype. This chain uses TRBV6-1 with TRBJ2-7; D gene uncertain. Trimming removed 8 bases from V and 6 bases from J, with 11 bases in between. The CDR3 is 11 residues long. CDR1 is MNHNS and CDR2 is SASEGT in the germline V gene. CDR3: CASGSWPEQYF. CDR3 nucleotides: TGTGCCAGCGGCTCCTGGCCCGAGCAGTACTTC.

This clonotype occurred many times. The chain recombines TRBV28 with TRBJ1-6; TRBD1 is a possible D gene (6 bases). The V end lost 6 bases, the J end lost 5 bases, and 11 bases lay between the germline ends. The CDR3 loop spans 14 amino acids. Germline V gene lookup returns CDR1 MDHEN and CDR2 SYDVKM. This CDR3 reads CASSQRQDNSPLHF. DNA of the CDR3: TGTGCCAGCAGCCAGAGACAGGATAATTCACCCCTCCACTTT.

This clonotype was recorded at least ten times. The J gene is TRBJ1-2, the V gene TRBV6-1; 7 bases agree with TRBD1. CDR3 length: 14 amino acids. CDR1 MNHNS and CDR2 SASEGT come from the germline V gene. With 10 bases clipped from V and 5 bases from J, the junction kept 13 bases outside the gene matches. CDR3 bases: TGTGCCACCTACGAGACAGGGCGCGAGTATGGCTACACCTTC. Translation: CATYETGREYGYTF.